These T cell receptor beta chains were read from a single sample in a study of cytomegalovirus exposure and HLA in healthy donors. Profiled with immunoSEQ multiplex PCR; TCRdb holds only in-frame clones, not every one. The repertoire includes 150,000 or so clones, just over 85% of them detected once, and over 2% sits in the top ten. Sequenced input: PBMCs. Source of these receptors: a human donor in good health. Each CDR3 is given with its conserved first and last residue. Fields, in order: D gene, V gene, J gene, clone size, CDR3 protein, CDR3 DNA. D genes are given only for firm matches. Size values are once, few and many counts, or a class for expanded clones, and some rows have none.

d_call: TRBD2; v_call: TRBV6-6; j_call: TRBJ2-7; clone_size: .; cdr3_aa: CASSLAGDYEQYF; cdr3_nt: TGTGCCAGCAGTTTAGCGGGGGACTACGAGCAGTACTTC
d_call: .; v_call: TRBV9; j_call: TRBJ2-1; clone_size: .; cdr3_aa: CASSSASQQGRNNEQFF; cdr3_nt: TGTGCCAGCAGCTCCGCCAGCCAACAGGGTAGGAACAATGAGCAGTTCTTC
d_call: TRBD1; v_call: TRBV28; j_call: TRBJ2-5; clone_size: .; cdr3_aa: CASSWAGGTRETQYF; cdr3_nt: TGTGCCAGCAGTTGGGCAGGGGGCACCCGGGAGACCCAGTACTTC
d_call: .; v_call: TRBV5-1; j_call: TRBJ2-7; clone_size: .; cdr3_aa: CASSPGAGSYEQYF; cdr3_nt: TGCGCCAGCAGCCCTGGGGCAGGCTCCTACGAGCAGTACTTC
d_call: .; v_call: TRBV30; j_call: TRBJ2-7; clone_size: .; cdr3_aa: CAWNDRTDYEQYF; cdr3_nt: TGTGCCTGGAATGACAGGACAGACTACGAGCAGTACTTC
d_call: .; v_call: TRBV5-4; j_call: TRBJ2-4; clone_size: .; cdr3_aa: CASSLWGEGIQYF; cdr3_nt: TGTGCCAGCAGCTTGTGGGGAGAAGGGATTCAGTACTTC
d_call: TRBD2; v_call: TRBV9; j_call: TRBJ2-1; clone_size: .; cdr3_aa: CASSAENSLAGGPDEQFF; cdr3_nt: TGTGCCAGCAGCGCCGAAAATTCACTAGCGGGAGGGCCAGATGAGCAGTTCTTC
d_call: .; v_call: TRBV6-5; j_call: TRBJ1-2; clone_size: .; cdr3_aa: CASSLHYRDSYGYTF; cdr3_nt: TGTGCCAGCAGCTTACACTACAGGGATAGCTATGGCTACACCTTC
d_call: .; v_call: TRBV6-6; j_call: TRBJ1-1; clone_size: few; cdr3_aa: CASSTPDTNTEAFF; cdr3_nt: TGTGCCAGCAGTACCCCTGACACAAACACTGAAGCTTTCTTT
d_call: TRBD1; v_call: TRBV6-4; j_call: TRBJ1-2; clone_size: few; cdr3_aa: CASSATGTGYGYTF; cdr3_nt: TGTGCCAGCAGTGCAACCGGGACAGGGTACGGCTACACCTTC
d_call: .; v_call: TRBV15; j_call: TRBJ1-3; clone_size: once; cdr3_aa: CATSRVRVDSRRGNTIYF; cdr3_nt: TGTGCCACCAGCAGAGTCAGGGTTGACAGCAGAAGAGGAAACACCATATATTTT
d_call: .; v_call: TRBV27; j_call: TRBJ1-6; clone_size: .; cdr3_aa: CASSPSGGAVGSPLHF; cdr3_nt: TGTGCCAGCAGTCCCTCGGGAGGAGCAGTCGGTTCACCCCTCCACTTT
d_call: .; v_call: TRBV7-2; j_call: TRBJ1-1; clone_size: .; cdr3_aa: CASSLDGSGTEAFF; cdr3_nt: TGTGCCAGCAGCTTGGACGGGAGTGGCACTGAAGCTTTCTTT
d_call: .; v_call: TRBV27; j_call: TRBJ1-5; clone_size: few; cdr3_aa: CASSLRENQPQHF; cdr3_nt: TGTGCCAGCAGCCTTCGAGAGAATCAGCCCCAGCATTTT
d_call: TRBD2; v_call: TRBV7-9; j_call: TRBJ2-5; clone_size: .; cdr3_aa: CASNPSGSVETQYF; cdr3_nt: TGTGCCAGCAACCCGAGCGGGAGTGTTGAGACCCAGTACTTC
d_call: TRBD1; v_call: TRBV2; j_call: TRBJ1-1; clone_size: .; cdr3_aa: CARRDSPNTEAFF; cdr3_nt: TGTGCCAGAAGGGACAGTCCGAACACTGAAGCTTTCTTT
d_call: TRBD1; v_call: TRBV7-9; j_call: TRBJ1-2; clone_size: .; cdr3_aa: CASSRPGTGLFVYGYTF; cdr3_nt: TGTGCCAGCAGCCGACCCGGGACAGGCCTCTTTGTCTATGGCTACACCTTC
d_call: .; v_call: TRBV19; j_call: TRBJ2-2; clone_size: .; cdr3_aa: CASSMYSNTGELFF; cdr3_nt: TGTGCCAGTAGTATGTATTCGAACACCGGGGAGCTGTTTTTT
d_call: .; v_call: TRBV28; j_call: TRBJ1-4; clone_size: .; cdr3_aa: CASSLPLTDLRGGKLFF; cdr3_nt: TGTGCCAGCAGTTTACCCTTGACGGATTTGCGGGGAGGAAAACTGTTTTTT
d_call: TRBD2; v_call: TRBV7-8; j_call: TRBJ2-7; clone_size: .; cdr3_aa: CASSHKIISGDYEQYF; cdr3_nt: TGTGCCAGCAGCCATAAAATAATTAGCGGGGACTACGAGCAGTACTTC
d_call: .; v_call: TRBV5-6; j_call: TRBJ1-4; clone_size: .; cdr3_aa: CASSLAGLNNEKLFF; cdr3_nt: TGTGCCAGCAGCTTAGCAGGCCTTAATAATGAAAAACTGTTTTTT
d_call: .; v_call: TRBV28; j_call: TRBJ1-2; clone_size: .; cdr3_aa: CASSLGGEDYGYTF; cdr3_nt: TGTGCCAGCAGTTTAGGCGGGGAGGACTATGGCTACACCTTC
d_call: .; v_call: TRBV5-6; j_call: TRBJ2-1; clone_size: .; cdr3_aa: CASSLGGSTLYNEQFF; cdr3_nt: TGTGCCAGCAGCTTGGGCGGCTCTACCCTCTACAATGAGCAGTTCTTC
d_call: TRBD1; v_call: TRBV27; j_call: TRBJ1-5; clone_size: .; cdr3_aa: CASSVEGQLNQPQHF; cdr3_nt: TGTGCCAGCAGTGTTGAGGGACAGCTCAATCAGCCCCAGCATTTT
d_call: .; v_call: TRBV6-1; j_call: TRBJ1-2; clone_size: .; cdr3_aa: CASSEMADTNYGYTF; cdr3_nt: TGTGCCAGCAGTGAAATGGCAGACACTAACTATGGCTACACCTTC
d_call: .; v_call: TRBV5-1; j_call: TRBJ2-5; clone_size: .; cdr3_aa: CASSLGREETQYF; cdr3_nt: TGCGCCAGCAGCTTGGGCAGGGAAGAGACCCAGTACTTC
d_call: .; v_call: TRBV7-2; j_call: TRBJ2-1; clone_size: .; cdr3_aa: CASSLSGPYNEQFF; cdr3_nt: TGTGCCAGCAGCTTATCAGGGCCCTACAATGAGCAGTTCTTC
d_call: TRBD2; v_call: TRBV13; j_call: TRBJ2-3; clone_size: .; cdr3_aa: CASSLLAGSTDTQYF; cdr3_nt: TGTGCCAGCAGCTTACTAGCGGGGAGCACAGATACGCAGTATTTT
d_call: TRBD1; v_call: TRBV30; j_call: TRBJ1-4; clone_size: .; cdr3_aa: CAWSPGTGVEKLFF; cdr3_nt: TGTGCCTGGAGCCCGGGGACAGGGGTAGAAAAACTGTTTTTT
d_call: TRBD1; v_call: TRBV6-5; j_call: TRBJ1-1; clone_size: .; cdr3_aa: CASSFTQGLVYTEAFF; cdr3_nt: TGTGCCAGCAGTTTCACACAGGGGCTAGTGTACACTGAAGCTTTCTTT
d_call: TRBD1; v_call: TRBV5-6; j_call: TRBJ1-2; clone_size: .; cdr3_aa: CASSLDLVDRGHNGYTF; cdr3_nt: TGTGCCAGCAGCTTGGACTTAGTAGACAGGGGGCATAATGGCTACACCTTC
d_call: TRBD1; v_call: TRBV6-4; j_call: TRBJ2-1; clone_size: .; cdr3_aa: CASAQGVYNEQFF; cdr3_nt: TGTGCCAGCGCCCAGGGGGTGTACAATGAGCAGTTCTTC
d_call: TRBD1; v_call: TRBV5-1; j_call: TRBJ2-5; clone_size: .; cdr3_aa: CASSLEGTGEETQYF; cdr3_nt: TGCGCCAGCAGCTTGGAGGGGACAGGGGAAGAGACCCAGTACTTC
d_call: TRBD1; v_call: TRBV19; j_call: TRBJ2-2; clone_size: few; cdr3_aa: CASRYRGRTGELFF; cdr3_nt: TGTGCCAGTAGATACAGGGGACGCACCGGGGAGCTGTTTTTT
d_call: .; v_call: TRBV19; j_call: TRBJ2-1; clone_size: few; cdr3_aa: CATRGTGRGGGAYNEQFF; cdr3_nt: TGTGCCACAAGGGGGACAGGGAGGGGCGGGGGGGCCTACAATGAGCAGTTCTTC
d_call: TRBD2; v_call: TRBV2; j_call: TRBJ2-3; clone_size: .; cdr3_aa: CASSRDYTDTQYF; cdr3_nt: TGTGCCAGCAGTCGGGACTACACAGATACGCAGTATTTT
d_call: .; v_call: TRBV9; j_call: TRBJ2-7; clone_size: .; cdr3_aa: CASSVDQRTYEQYF; cdr3_nt: TGTGCCAGCAGCGTAGATCAGCGAACCTACGAGCAGTACTTC
d_call: .; v_call: TRBV5-1; j_call: TRBJ1-4; clone_size: .; cdr3_aa: CASSQYSGGANEKLFF; cdr3_nt: TGCGCCAGCAGCCAATACTCGGGAGGGGCTAATGAAAAACTGTTTTTT
d_call: .; v_call: TRBV15; j_call: TRBJ1-2; clone_size: .; cdr3_aa: CATSREGRGIGGYTF; cdr3_nt: TGTGCCACCAGCAGAGAGGGCAGGGGAATAGGGGGCTACACCTTC
d_call: .; v_call: TRBV5-1; j_call: TRBJ2-6; clone_size: .; cdr3_aa: CASSLAGVSGANVLTF; cdr3_nt: TGCGCCAGCAGCTTGGCGGGAGTATCTGGGGCCAACGTCCTGACTTTC
d_call: TRBD1; v_call: TRBV27; j_call: TRBJ1-5; clone_size: .; cdr3_aa: CASSFLRDRIGNQPQHF; cdr3_nt: TGTGCCAGCAGTTTCCTCCGGGACAGGATCGGCAATCAGCCCCAGCATTTT
d_call: TRBD1; v_call: TRBV27; j_call: TRBJ1-5; clone_size: .; cdr3_aa: CASSSGGSNQPQHF; cdr3_nt: TGTGCCAGCAGTTCAGGGGGAAGCAATCAGCCCCAGCATTTT
d_call: TRBD1; v_call: TRBV7-9; j_call: TRBJ1-1; clone_size: once; cdr3_aa: CASTKDRADTEAFF; cdr3_nt: TGTGCCAGCACTAAGGACAGGGCGGACACTGAAGCTTTCTTT
d_call: TRBD2; v_call: TRBV7-8; j_call: TRBJ2-1; clone_size: .; cdr3_aa: CASSLMTSAYNEQFF; cdr3_nt: TGTGCCAGCAGCTTAATGACTAGCGCATACAATGAGCAGTTCTTC
d_call: .; v_call: TRBV5-1; j_call: TRBJ1-3; clone_size: once; cdr3_aa: CASSRGGTSGNTIYF; cdr3_nt: TGCGCCAGCAGCCGGGGGGGCACGTCTGGAAACACCATATATTTT
d_call: .; v_call: TRBV27; j_call: TRBJ1-2; clone_size: .; cdr3_aa: CASSSTGTGYTF; cdr3_nt: TGTGCCAGCAGTTCCACAGGGACCGGCTACACCTTC
d_call: TRBD2; v_call: TRBV4-1; j_call: TRBJ2-3; clone_size: .; cdr3_aa: CASSRTGGASTDTQYF; cdr3_nt: TGCGCCAGCAGCCGGACGGGGGGGGCCTCCACAGATACGCAGTATTTT
d_call: TRBD2; v_call: TRBV14; j_call: TRBJ2-7; clone_size: few; cdr3_aa: CASGYGTRAYEQYF; cdr3_nt: TGTGCCAGCGGATACGGGACTAGAGCCTACGAGCAGTACTTC
d_call: .; v_call: TRBV5-4; j_call: TRBJ1-6; clone_size: .; cdr3_aa: CASSLGVARGSNSPLHF; cdr3_nt: TGTGCCAGCAGCTTGGGGGTAGCCAGGGGTTCTAATTCACCCCTCCACTTT
d_call: TRBD1; v_call: TRBV6-7; j_call: TRBJ1-2; clone_size: .; cdr3_aa: CASHRGAPYGYTF; cdr3_nt: TGTGCCAGCCACAGGGGGGCCCCCTATGGCTACACCTTC
d_call: TRBD1; v_call: TRBV5-1; j_call: TRBJ2-3; clone_size: .; cdr3_aa: CASSLGQGGDTQYF; cdr3_nt: TGCGCCAGCAGCTTGGGACAGGGGGGCGATACGCAGTATTTT
d_call: TRBD2; v_call: TRBV6-4; j_call: TRBJ2-1; clone_size: .; cdr3_aa: CASSRLAGGEGEQFF; cdr3_nt: TGTGCCAGCAGTAGACTAGCGGGAGGTGAGGGTGAGCAGTTCTTC
d_call: TRBD2; v_call: TRBV6-5; j_call: TRBJ2-2; clone_size: .; cdr3_aa: CASRLKREGIGELFF; cdr3_nt: TGTGCCAGCAGACTAAAGCGGGAGGGTATCGGGGAGCTGTTTTTT
d_call: .; v_call: TRBV4-1; j_call: TRBJ1-2; clone_size: .; cdr3_aa: CASSQTRDTDNYGYTF; cdr3_nt: TGCGCCAGCAGTCAAACCCGGGACACGGATAACTATGGCTACACCTTC
d_call: .; v_call: TRBV7-8; j_call: TRBJ2-1; clone_size: .; cdr3_aa: CASSRNRFPLYNEQFF; cdr3_nt: TGTGCCAGCAGTCGTAACAGGTTCCCCCTCTACAATGAGCAGTTCTTC